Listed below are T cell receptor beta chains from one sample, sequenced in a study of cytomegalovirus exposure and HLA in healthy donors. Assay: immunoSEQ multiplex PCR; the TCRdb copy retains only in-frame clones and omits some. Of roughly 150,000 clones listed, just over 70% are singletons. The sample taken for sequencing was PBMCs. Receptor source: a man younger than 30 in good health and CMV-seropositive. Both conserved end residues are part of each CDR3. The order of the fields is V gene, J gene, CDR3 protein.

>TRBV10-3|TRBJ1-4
CAISEGGSNEKLFF
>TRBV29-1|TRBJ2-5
CSVGQGARVETQYF
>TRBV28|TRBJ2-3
CASRLGASGGTDTQYF
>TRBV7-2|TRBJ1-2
CASAPGTTGAYGYTF
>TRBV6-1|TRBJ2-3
CASSRGPDTQYF
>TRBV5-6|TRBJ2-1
CASSYRDNEQFF
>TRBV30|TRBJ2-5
CAWTIGTGGVETQYF
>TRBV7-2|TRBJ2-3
CASSLGEGSTDTQYF
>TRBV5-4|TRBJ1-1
CASSLDRQGNTEAFF
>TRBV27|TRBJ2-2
CASSLAGGKVTGELFF
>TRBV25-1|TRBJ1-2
CASSGRDRGPYGYTF
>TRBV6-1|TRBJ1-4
CASNGGQGEKLFF
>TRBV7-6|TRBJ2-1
CASSFRDKLAGGYNEQFF
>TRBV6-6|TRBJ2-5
CASSIGRAGETQYF
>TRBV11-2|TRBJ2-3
CASSSHGGTDTQYF